The rows below give T cell receptor beta chains drawn from one sample of a study of regulatory T cells in long-lasting Graves disease. Using its own MiXCR run on the multiplex PCR reads, TCRdb lists one record per CDR3 protein. The data contain about 540,000 distinct CDR3 sequences, about 13% of them singletons. These same data were also listed under a study on T cells in Graves' hyperthyroidism and ophthalmopathy.

The sequencing used peripheral blood mononuclear cells (PBMCs), collected at new diagnosis, from a patient treated with antithyroid drugs. These receptors all stem from a man in his thirties or forties with Graves disease. The conserved cysteine and the conserved F or W are not part of the CDR3 here. The order of the fields is V gene, clone size, CDR3 protein. Clone sizes are given selectively: once, few, many, or a class where the clone is expanded.

V: TRBV14; size: few; CDR3: ASSQEGTLLNTQY
V: TRBV7-9; size: many; CDR3: ASSWTGDYT
V: TRBV6-5; size: many; CDR3: ASSYTGNTEAF
V: TRBV7-2; size: few; CDR3: ASSRPGGSGYEQY
V: TRBV18; size: few; CDR3: ASSPGTSGRMRNEQF
V: TRBV30; size: -; CDR3: AWTLGVDNQPQH
V: TRBV15; size: many; CDR3: ATSRDTARTYEQY
V: TRBV12-3/TRBV12-4; size: many; CDR3: ASSQRALRAAF
V: TRBV9; size: -; CDR3: ASSQGVQGTEAF
V: TRBV7-2; size: -; CDR3: ASSLGFDGLGYNEQF
V: TRBV11-2; size: many; CDR3: ASSPYMDYGYT
V: TRBV6-4; size: -; CDR3: ASSYGQGDSNQPQH
V: TRBV27; size: many; CDR3: ASSHREGLAGVEQF
V: TRBV4-1; size: many; CDR3: ASSTSGSHEQY
V: TRBV5-1; size: -; CDR3: ASSLAILPASQY
V: TRBV20-1; size: few; CDR3: SPSGSAYNEQF
V: TRBV7-8; size: many; CDR3: ASSPQTEAF